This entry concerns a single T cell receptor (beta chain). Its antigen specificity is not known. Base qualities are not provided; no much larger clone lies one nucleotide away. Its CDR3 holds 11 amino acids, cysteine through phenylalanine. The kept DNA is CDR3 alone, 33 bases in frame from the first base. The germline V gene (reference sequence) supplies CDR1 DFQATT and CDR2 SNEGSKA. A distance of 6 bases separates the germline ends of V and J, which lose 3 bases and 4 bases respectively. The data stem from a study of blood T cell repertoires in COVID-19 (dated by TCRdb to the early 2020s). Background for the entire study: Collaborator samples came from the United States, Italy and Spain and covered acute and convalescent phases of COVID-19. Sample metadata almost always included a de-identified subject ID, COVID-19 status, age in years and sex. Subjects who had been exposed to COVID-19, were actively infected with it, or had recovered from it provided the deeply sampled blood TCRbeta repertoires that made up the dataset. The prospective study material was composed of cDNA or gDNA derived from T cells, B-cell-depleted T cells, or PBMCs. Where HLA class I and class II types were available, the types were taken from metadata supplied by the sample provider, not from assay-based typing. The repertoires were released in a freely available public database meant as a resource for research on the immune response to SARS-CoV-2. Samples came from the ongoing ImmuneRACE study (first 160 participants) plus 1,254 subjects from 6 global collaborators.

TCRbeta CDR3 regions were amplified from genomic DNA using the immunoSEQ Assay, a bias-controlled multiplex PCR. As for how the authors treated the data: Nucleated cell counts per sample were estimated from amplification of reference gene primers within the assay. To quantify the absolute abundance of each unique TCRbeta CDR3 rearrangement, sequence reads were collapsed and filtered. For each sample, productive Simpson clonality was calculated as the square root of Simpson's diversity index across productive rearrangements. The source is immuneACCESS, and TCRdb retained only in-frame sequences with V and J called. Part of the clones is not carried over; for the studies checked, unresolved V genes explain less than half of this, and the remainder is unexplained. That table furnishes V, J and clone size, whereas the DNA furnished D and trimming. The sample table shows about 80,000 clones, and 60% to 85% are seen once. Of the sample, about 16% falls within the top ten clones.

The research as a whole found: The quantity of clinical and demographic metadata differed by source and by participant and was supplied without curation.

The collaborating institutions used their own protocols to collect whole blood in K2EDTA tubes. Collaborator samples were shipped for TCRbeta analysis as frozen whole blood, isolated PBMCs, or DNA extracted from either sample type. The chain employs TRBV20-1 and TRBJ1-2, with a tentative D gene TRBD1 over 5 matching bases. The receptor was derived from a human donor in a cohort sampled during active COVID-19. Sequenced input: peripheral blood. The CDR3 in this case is CSARGGYGYTF. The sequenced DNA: TGCAGTGCTAGGGGGGGCTATGGCTACACCTTC.